This T cell receptor beta chain was retrieved from a study of blood T cell repertoires in COVID-19. Trimming stripped 2 bases from V and 2 bases from J, with 9 bases between. There are 13 residues in the CDR3. Germline lookup yields CDR1 SQVTM and CDR2 ANQGSEA. In the source study's methods: Amplification with reference gene primers provided the estimates of nucleated cell counts. TCRdb's table, derived via immunoSEQ multiplex PCR, lists solely in-frame clones and lacks some. V and J calls and clone size are those listed in that table; D and trimming were worked out from the DNA. This sample has some 220,000 clones, with 80% found just once.

The J gene is TRBJ1-2, the V gene TRBV29-1; D gene uncertain. Sequencing was carried out using peripheral blood. The TCR sequence derives from a woman in her 70s with acute or convalescent COVID-19. This CDR3 is CSVESGHNYGYTF. The CDR3 nucleotides read TGCAGCGTTGAAAGTGGCCACAACTATGGCTACACCTTC.